The 2 T cell receptor beta chains reported below all come from one sample, sequenced in a study of naive and memory T cell subsets. Two oligonucleotides, mixed equimolar, formed the beta constant-region primer covering TRBC1 and TRBC2. TCRdb reanalysed the UMI-ligation and nested PCR reads using MiXCR and keeps one entry per CDR3 protein. This table has around 90,000 distinct CDR3 sequences, more than 6.5% appearing once. Sequenced sample: central memory CD4+ T cells from blood. Receptors were obtained from a human donor in good health.

The rearrangement uses TRBV11-2 and TRBJ2-3; tentative D call: TRBD2 (6 bases). The CDR3 contains 12 residues. The V gene lost 4 bases and the J gene lost 12 bases, with 14 bases spanning the gap. Germline CDR1 reads SGHAT; CDR2 reads FQNNGV. The CDR3 loop reads CASSSGTHLQYF. The CDR3 nucleotides are TGTGCCAGCAGCTCAGGGACTCACTTACAGTATTTT.

This clonotype came up once. Given a much more abundant clone one base away, this may be a read error. The V call is TRBV2, the J call TRBJ2-3; 7 bases are shared with TRBD1. This CDR3 region has 15 residues. CDR1 is SNHLY and CDR2 is FYNNEI in the germline V gene. V lost 7 bases, J lost 8 bases, and 15 bases stayed unmatched. CDR3 loop: CASTLTRGGAVTQYF. Here the CDR3 DNA reads TGTGCCAGCACCCTTACCCGAGGGGGCGCAGTTACGCAGTATTTT.